This T cell receptor beta chain was sequenced during a study of OX40 agonist ivuxolimab in advanced cancers. The protocol was immunoSEQ multiplex PCR, while the TCRdb copy is restricted to in-frame clones and leaves out a portion. The table records over 85,000 clones, 85% to 95% of them present only once. Sequencing was performed on CD4+ or CD8+ T cells sorted from blood, taken in a trial of the OX40 agonist ivuxolimab. The sequence derives from an adult with an advanced solid tumor such as melanoma, head and neck, liver or kidney cancer.

The CDR3 DNA reads as TGTGCCAGTAGTATTAGCGGGGGCGATCAGCCCCAGCATTTT. It is translated as CASSISGGDQPQHF. The J gene is TRBJ1-5, the V gene TRBV19, with D maybe TRBD1 (6 bases). The CDR3 totals 14 residues. The V end lost 3 bases, the J end lost 5 bases, and 11 bases lay between the germline ends. Germline V gives CDR1 LNHDA, CDR2 SQIVND (reference sequence).